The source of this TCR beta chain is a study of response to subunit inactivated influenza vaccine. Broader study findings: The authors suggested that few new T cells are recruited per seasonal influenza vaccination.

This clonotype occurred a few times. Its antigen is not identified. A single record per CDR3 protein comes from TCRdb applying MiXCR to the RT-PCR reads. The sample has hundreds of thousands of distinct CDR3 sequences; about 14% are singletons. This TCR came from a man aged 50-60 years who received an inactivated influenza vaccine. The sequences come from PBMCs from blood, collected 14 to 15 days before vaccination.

The chain's CDR3 is CSVDDRLGETQYF. The CDR3 nucleotides are TGCAGCGTTGATGACAGGCTGGGGGAGACCCAGTACTTC. This chain joins TRBV29-1 and TRBJ2-5, with D possibly TRBD1 on 6 matching bases. The CDR3 sequence is 13 residues long. The V and J ends lost 3 bases and 5 bases respectively, with 13 bases between them. Germline V gene sequence: CDR1 SQVTM, CDR2 ANQGSEA. Variable domain in full (rest from reference TRBV29-1 and TRBJ2-5): SAVISQKPSRDICQRGTSLTIQCQVDSQVTMMFWYRQQPGQSLTLIATANQGSEATYESGFVIDKFPISRPNLTFSTLTVSNMSPEDSSIYLCSVDDRLGETQYFGPGTRLLVL.